One sample yielded the 25 T cell receptor beta chains listed below, sequenced in a study of cytomegalovirus exposure and HLA in healthy donors (TCRdb year 2017). The library was obtained by the immunoSEQ multiplex PCR assay. A mixture of 60 forward primers for TCR Vbeta segments and 13 reverse primers for TCR Jbeta segments was used in the multiplex PCR. TCRdb took over this immuneACCESS table, retaining in-frame rearrangements with V and J assigned. Such tables are incomplete; in checked studies, under half of the missing clones stem from an unresolved V gene, and the remainder is unexplained. Recorded for this sample are 91,000 or so clones; 76% of them occurred a single time. Roughly 5% of the sample is held by the ten biggest clonotypes. Sequencing was carried out using PBMCs. The receptors originated from a man aged 25 to 40 in good health and CMV-seropositive.

The genes are TRBV7-9 and TRBJ2-7; possibly TRBD2 for D (5 bases). This CDR3 spans 15 amino acids. Deletions cut 0 bases from V and 5 bases from J, with 14 bases between. CDR1 and CDR2 from the germline V gene are SEHNR and FQNEAQ (reference sequence). CDR3: CASSLAGLRENEQYV. The CDR3 DNA reads as TGTGCCAGCAGCTTAGCAGGGCTGAGGGAAAACGAGCAGTACGTC.

The CDR3 DNA reads TGCGCCAGCAGCAAATCCCGGGACAGTGTCGGAAACACCATATATTTT. This translates into CASSKSRDSVGNTIYF. The V gene is TRBV4-1, the J gene TRBJ1-3; 7 bases map to TRBD1. V trimming: 5 bases; J trimming: 4 bases; junction bases outside the gene matches: 11. Germline lookup yields CDR1 MGHRA and CDR2 YSYEKL. The CDR3 length is 16 residues.

The rearrangement joins TRBV19 to TRBJ1-1; D unresolved. This CDR3 contains 13 residues. From germline, CDR1 is LNHDA and CDR2 SQIVND (reference sequence). The V end lost 3 bases, the J end lost 3 bases, and 8 bases lay between the germline ends. The CDR3 coding sequence is TGTGCCAGTAGTATTGCAGGATACACTGAAGCTTTCTTT. As protein: CASSIAGYTEAFF.

The chain combines TRBV4-1 with TRBJ1-2; possible D gene TRBD1, 5 bases. The CDR3 is 15 amino acids. Trimming cost V 0 bases and J 7 bases, with 15 bases left between them. Germline V gene sequence: CDR1 MGHRA, CDR2 YSYEKL. In nucleotides, the CDR3 is TGCGCCAGCAGCCAAGATTGGAGGGGAACGGGTGGCTACACCTTC. Its protein product is CASSQDWRGTGGYTF.

The chain employs TRBV6-1 and TRBJ2-7; tentatively, D is TRBD1 (6 bases). The CDR3 is made up of 15 amino acids. From germline, CDR1 is MNHNS and CDR2 SASEGT. Between the trimmed V and J ends, which lost 0 bases and 4 bases, there was a span of 13 bases. CDR3 in amino acids: CASSEAAGVLYEQYV. The CDR3 coding sequence is TGTGCCAGCAGTGAAGCGGCAGGGGTCCTTTACGAGCAGTACGTC.

J is TRBJ1-1 and V is TRBV19; a possible D gene is TRBD1 (6 bases). CDR1 and CDR2 from the germline V gene are LNHDA and SQIVND (reference sequence). Deletions cut 6 bases from V and 4 bases from J, with 15 bases between. The CDR3 loop spans 14 amino acids. The DNA of the CDR3 is TGTGCCAGTAGCCGCCCCCCGGACAGCACTGAAGCTTTCTTT. Encoded protein: CASSRPPDSTEAFF.

The CDR3 DNA reads as TGTGCCAGCAGCCCGGACAGGGTTGATGGCTACACCTTC. Protein: CASSPDRVDGYTF. The chain employs TRBV5-4 and TRBJ1-2; 8 nucleotides align to TRBD1. Germline V gene sequence: CDR1 SGHNT, CDR2 YYREEE (reference sequence). V gave up 4 bases and J gave up 6 bases; unmatched junction bases: 5. This CDR3 has 13 amino acids.

The CDR3: CAWARQGNQPQHF. The CDR3 region has the DNA TGTGCCTGGGCCCGACAGGGGAATCAGCCCCAGCATTTT. The V call is TRBV30, the J call TRBJ1-5; 8 nucleotides match TRBD1. In germline, CDR1 is GTSNPN, CDR2 SVGIG (reference sequence). This CDR3 is built from 13 residues. V lost 5 bases to trimming and J lost 4 bases; unmatched junction nucleotides: 4.

The chain recombines TRBV7-8 with TRBJ1-5; D gene ambiguous. There are 13 residues in the CDR3. Germline lookup yields CDR1 SGHVS and CDR2 FQNEAQ. V gave up 3 bases and J gave up 7 bases, with 10 bases separating them. The CDR3 DNA reads as TGTGCCAGCAGCTTCGACATGGCACAGCCCCAGCATTTT. Translation: CASSFDMAQPQHF. The full variable domain, with the rest looked up from reference TRBV7-8 and TRBJ1-5, is GAGVSQSPRYKVAKRGQDVALRCDPISGHVSLFWYQQALGQGPEFLTYFQNEAQLDKSGLPSDRFFAERPEGSVSTLKIQRTQQEDSAVYLCASSFDMAQPQHFGDGTRLSIL.

The chain combines TRBV25-1 with TRBJ2-7; D not resolved. Germline CDR1 and CDR2: MGHDK and SYGVNS. CDR3 length: 13 amino acids. Between the trimmed V and J ends, which lost 4 bases and 2 bases, there was a span of 9 bases. The CDR3 here is CASSGYSPYEQYF. In nucleotides, the CDR3 is TGTGCCAGCAGTGGTTACAGCCCCTACGAGCAGTACTTC.

The chain is built from TRBV19 and TRBJ2-7, with a tentative D call TRBD1 (6 bases). This CDR3 comprises 15 residues. CDR1 is LNHDA, CDR2 SQIVND, per germline (reference sequence). V lost 1 base to trimming and J lost 6 bases, with 16 bases between them. CDR3 region: CASSIAGTPFREQYF. The CDR3 coding sequence is TGTGCCAGTAGTATAGCTGGGACACCCTTTCGCGAGCAGTACTTC.

The sample holds one count of this clone. The V gene is TRBV4-1, the J gene TRBJ2-7; 9 bases are shared with TRBD1. The trim removed 1 base at V and 3 bases at J, leaving 1 base unmatched. This CDR3 comprises 14 residues. Germline CDR1 is MGHRA and CDR2 is YSYEKL. CDR3 nucleotides: TGCGCCAGCAGCCAAGTGGGACAGGGCTACGAGCAGTACGTC. Translating it yields CASSQVGQGYEQYV.

This clone was observed a handful of times. This chain links TRBV6-1 with TRBJ2-3; unclear D gene. The CDR3 is made up of 12 amino acids. V lost 2 bases and J lost 6, with 6 bases in between. Germline V gives CDR1 MNHNS, CDR2 SASEGT. As DNA, the CDR3 is TGTGCCAGCAGTGAACGGTGGGATACGCAGTATTTT. This codes for CASSERWDTQYF.

V is TRBV18 and J is TRBJ1-2, with D perhaps TRBD1 (6 bases). The CDR3 is 14 residues long. V lost 9 bases and J lost 6, with 20 bases in between. CDR1 and CDR2 from the germline V gene are KGHSH and LQKENI. The CDR3 is CASHSGTRVDGYTF. CDR3 coding DNA: TGTGCCAGTCATTCCGGGACACGGGTTGATGGCTACACCTTC.

V gene TRBV4-2 combines with J gene TRBJ2-2, with a tentative D call TRBD1 (6 bases). With 0 bases removed from V and 6 bases from J, the gap between germline ends came to 11 bases. From germline, CDR1 is LGHNA and CDR2 YNFKEQ. This CDR3 is built from 15 residues. CDR3: CASSQDAGASGELFF. CDR3 DNA: TGTGCCAGCAGCCAAGATGCAGGGGCTTCCGGGGAGCTGTTTTTT.

V usage is TRBV28 and J usage is TRBJ2-7; 10 nucleotides line up with TRBD2. The CDR3 has 15 amino acids. Germline assignment: CDR1 MDHEN and CDR2 SYDVKM. With V trimmed by 11 bases and J by 0 bases, 10 bases remained unmatched. The chain's CDR3 is CAPNPGTSDSYEQYF. The CDR3 bases are TGTGCCCCGAACCCGGGGACTAGCGACTCCTACGAGCAGTACTTC.

The genes are TRBV6-1 and TRBJ1-6; D is perhaps TRBD1 (5 bases). V gave up 7 bases and J gave up 6 bases, with 10 bases separating them. Germline V CDR1 and CDR2: MNHNS, SASEGT. The CDR3 runs to 13 residues. CDR3 region: CASKETVNSPLHF. The CDR3 DNA is TGTGCCAGCAAAGAGACAGTTAATTCACCCCTCCACTTT.

This clone was observed once. The chain is built from TRBV15 and TRBJ1-5, with TRBD1 as a possible D gene (5 bases). Germline V lookup: CDR1 LNHNV, CDR2 YYDKDF (reference sequence). V lost 3 bases and J 5 bases, leaving 14 bases between the germline ends. CDR3 size: 15 residues. The CDR3 region is CATSRGKQQDQPQHF. The CDR3 DNA reads as TGTGCCACCAGCAGGGGTAAACAACAGGATCAGCCCCAGCATTTT.

The gene calls are TRBV7-2 and TRBJ1-1, with a possible D match to TRBD1 (6 bases). The CDR3 spans 11 residues. Germline CDR1 and CDR2: SGHTA and FQGNSA. The V and J ends lost 6 bases and 7 bases respectively, with 9 bases between them. This chain's CDR3 is CASSQGGEAFF. The CDR3 nucleotides read TGTGCCAGCAGTCAAGGGGGTGAAGCTTTCTTT.

Turning to this clone: At the DNA level, this CDR3 is encoded by other sequences in the same sample as well. The genes are TRBV4-3 and TRBJ2-7; the match to TRBD1 covers 8 bases. J was trimmed by 2 bases and V by 4 bases; bases with no gene match: 7. CDR1 and CDR2 (germline): LGHNA, YSLEER. CDR3 length: 15 residues. DNA for the CDR3: TGCGCCAGCAGCCTGCACAGGGGGGAGACCTACGAGCAGTACTTC. Translation gives CASSLHRGETYEQYF.

The chain recombines TRBV5-1 with TRBJ2-1; D remains unclear. V was cut by 0 bases and J by 1 base, with 8 bases left in between. The germline gives CDR1 SGHRS, CDR2 YFSETQ. This CDR3 is built from 15 residues. The CDR3 spells CASSLDSFSYNEQFF. CDR3 in DNA: TGCGCCAGCAGCTTGGATTCGTTTTCCTACAATGAGCAGTTCTTC.

This chain connects TRBV9 to TRBJ2-4; 7 bases map to TRBD1. CDR3 length: 18 residues. Germline V gene lookup returns CDR1 SGDLS and CDR2 YYNGEE. Losses at the gene ends were 0 bases for V and 1 base for J; bases not matched to a gene: 10. CDR3 region: CASSVDPGQQNAKNIQYF. Written as DNA, the CDR3 is TGTGCCAGCAGCGTAGATCCGGGACAGCAAAATGCCAAAAACATTCAGTACTTC.

This chain connects TRBV2 to TRBJ2-2; D is ambiguous. The CDR3 extends over 13 amino acids. Germline CDR1 reads SNHLY; CDR2 reads FYNNEI. V was cut by 7 bases and J by 1 base, with 7 bases left in between. The CDR3 nucleotides are TGTGCCAGCAACTTCCAGAACACCGGGGAGCTGTTTTTT. Translated: CASNFQNTGELFF.

CDR3 sequence (DNA): TGTGCCAGCTCGGGTGGAGCCAAAAACATTCAGTACTTC. Its translation is CASSGGAKNIQYF. The chain joins TRBV6-6 to TRBJ2-4; D call uncertain. V gave up 8 bases and J gave up 0 bases, with 8 bases separating them. Germline assignment: CDR1 MNHNY and CDR2 SVGAGI (reference sequence). CDR3 size: 13 residues.

This chain uses TRBV2 with TRBJ1-5, with 8 bases aligning to TRBD1. Germline loops: CDR1 SNHLY, CDR2 FYNNEI. The CDR3 totals 14 residues. The J segment lost 9 bases and the V segment lost 7 bases, leaving 11 bases of the junction unmatched. The chain's CDR3 is CASNGQGSGAPQHF. CDR3 DNA sequence: TGTGCCAGCAACGGACAGGGTTCGGGTGCGCCCCAGCATTTT. Filled out from reference TRBV2 and TRBJ1-5, the complete variable domain reads EPEVTQTPSHQVTQMGQEVILRCVPISNHLYFYWYRQILGQKVEFLVSFYNNEISEKSEIFDDQFSVERPDGSNFTLKIRSTKLEDSAMYFCASNGQGSGAPQHFGDGTRLSIL.